A selection of T cell receptor beta chains follows, all from one sample in a study of blood T cell repertoires in COVID-19. Only in-frame clones appear in the TCRdb table, and some are missing; sequencing was by immunoSEQ multiplex PCR. The sample yields some 180,000 clones, 86% seen once. Sequences were obtained from PBMCs or T cells enriched from blood (not recorded which). The source of these receptors is a woman between 35 and 50 years old in a cohort exposed to, infected with or recovered from COVID-19 (not recorded which). The CDR3 runs from the conserved cysteine through the conserved F or W. Each record gives: clone size, D gene, V gene, J gene, CDR3 DNA, CDR3 protein. D genes are given only for firm matches. The size of a clone is reported for some rows only, either as once, few or many, or as a class for expanded clones.

>NA|TRBD1|TRBV5-1|TRBJ1-4
TGCGCCAGCAGCTCAATAACAGGGGGAGAAAAACTGTTTTTT
CASSSITGGEKLFF
>NA|TRBD2|TRBV5-4|TRBJ2-3
TGTGCCAGCAGCTTCGGACTAGCGGGCCCCACAGATACGCAGTATTTT
CASSFGLAGPTDTQYF
>NA|TRBD2|TRBV6-1|TRBJ2-7
TGTGCCAGCAGTGAATCGGGGGGACTGAGATTCCAGCAGTACTTC
CASSESGGLRFQQYF
>NA|TRBD2|TRBV4-3|TRBJ2-1
TGCGCCAGCAGCCACACAGCGGGAGTGGGGTACAATGAGCAGTTCTTC
CASSHTAGVGYNEQFF
>NA|TRBD1|TRBV12-3/TRBV12-4|TRBJ2-7
TGTGCCAGCCAAAAACAGGGGGCTGACGAGCAGTACTTC
CASQKQGADEQYF
>NA|TRBD2|TRBV6-6|TRBJ2-2
TGTGCCAGCGGGCTAGCGGGTACCGGGGAGCTGTTTTTT
CASGLAGTGELFF
>NA|TRBD1|TRBV30|TRBJ1-2
TGTGCCTGGGGTACCTCGGACAGGGTCTATGGCTACACCTTC
CAWGTSDRVYGYTF
>NA|NA|TRBV7-9|TRBJ2-5
TGTGCCAGCAGCTTAGGAGGGCCCGGAGAGACCCAGTACTTC
CASSLGGPGETQYF
>NA|TRBD1|TRBV6-4|TRBJ2-5
TGTGCCAGCAGTGAGCAAGGGGGCGTAGGGACCCAGTACTTC
CASSEQGGVGTQYF
>NA|NA|TRBV3-1/TRBV3-2|TRBJ1-3
TGTGCCAGCAGCCAAGCAAGCAGGCACTCTGGAAACACCATATATTTT
CASSQASRHSGNTIYF
>once|TRBD1|TRBV4-1|TRBJ1-1
TGCGCCAGCAGCCACCCCGGACAGGGGAGCACTGAAGCTTTCTTT
CASSHPGQGSTEAFF
>NA|NA|TRBV5-1|TRBJ1-1
TGCGCCAGCAGCCGTTCTCGGGGGGGTATTGAAGCTTTCTTT
CASSRSRGGIEAFF
>NA|NA|TRBV4-3|TRBJ2-5
TGCGCCAGCAGCCGCACCCGGCGGGTCCAAGAGACCCAGTACTTC
CASSRTRRVQETQYF
>NA|TRBD2|TRBV15|TRBJ2-3
TGTGCCACCAGCAGAGATTCCCTAGCGGGAAGCACAGATACGCAGTATTTT
CATSRDSLAGSTDTQYF
>NA|TRBD1|TRBV4-1|TRBJ2-3
TGCGCCAGCAGCCAAGAAGACAGGGGCACAGATACGCAGTATTTT
CASSQEDRGTDTQYF
>NA|NA|TRBV7-2|TRBJ1-3
TGTGCCAGCACCCTCAACCCCCCAGGGCAAACTGGAAACACCATATATTTT
CASTLNPPGQTGNTIYF
>NA|NA|TRBV11-2|TRBJ1-1
TGTGCCAGCAGCTTAGCCCGGCGGGCAGTCTGGGGGGACACTGAAGCTTTCTTT
CASSLARRAVWGDTEAFF
>NA|TRBD2|TRBV4-1|TRBJ2-5
TGCGCCAGCAGCCAACCTGGACTAGCGCGTCAAGAGACCCAGTACTTC
CASSQPGLARQETQYF
>NA|NA|TRBV11-2|TRBJ2-1
TGTGCCAGCAGCCCCCTTAGGGGCCTGTTCAATGAGCAGTTCTTC
CASSPLRGLFNEQFF
>NA|NA|TRBV4-3|TRBJ1-2
TGCGCCAGCAGCCATCCCCAGGGAAACTATGGCTACACCTTC
CASSHPQGNYGYTF
>NA|NA|TRBV19|TRBJ2-3
TGTGCCAGTAGGGATCGAGGGAGGAGCACAGATACGCAGTATTTT
CASRDRGRSTDTQYF
>NA|NA|TRBV5-1|TRBJ1-1
TGCGCCAGCAGCTTGAATCGGGGCACTGAAGCTTTCTTT
CASSLNRGTEAFF
>NA|NA|TRBV24-1|TRBJ2-5
TGTGCCACCAGTGATGGCCGGGAAGGGGAGACCCAGTACTTC
CATSDGREGETQYF
>NA|NA|TRBV24-1|TRBJ2-1
TGTGCCACCAGTCTTATGGAGGAGGATGAGCAGTTCTTC
CATSLMEEDEQFF
>once|TRBD2|TRBV5-8|TRBJ2-7
TGTGCCAGAGGGAGGAGCGGGAGTATATACGAGCAGTACTTC
CARGRSGSIYEQYF
>NA|NA|TRBV5-3|TRBJ1-4
TGTGCCAGAAGCCCACGGAATGAAAAACTGTTTTTT
CARSPRNEKLFF